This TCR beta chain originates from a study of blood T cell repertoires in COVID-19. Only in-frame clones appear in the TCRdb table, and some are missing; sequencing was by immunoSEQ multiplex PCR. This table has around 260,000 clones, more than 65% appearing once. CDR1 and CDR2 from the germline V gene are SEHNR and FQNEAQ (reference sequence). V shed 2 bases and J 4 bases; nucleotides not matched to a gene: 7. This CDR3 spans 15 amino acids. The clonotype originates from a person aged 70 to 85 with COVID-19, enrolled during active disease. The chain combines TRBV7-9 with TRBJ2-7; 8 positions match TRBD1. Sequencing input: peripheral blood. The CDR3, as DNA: TGTGCCAGCAGCTTACAACAGGGGGTTAGTTACGAGCAGTACTTC. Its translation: CASSLQQGVSYEQYF.